Listed below are T cell receptor beta chains from one sample, sequenced in a study of response to subunit inactivated influenza vaccine. Using its own MiXCR run on the RT-PCR reads, TCRdb lists one record per CDR3 protein. The sample records over 400,000 distinct CDR3 sequences, 9.5% to 13% being singletons. The source was PBMCs from blood, collected roughly 48 days after vaccination. These receptor sequences come from a man aged 45-65 years who received an inactivated influenza vaccine. Both conserved end residues are part of each CDR3. D genes are given only for firm matches. Only part of the rows carry a size: once, few, many, or a class if the clone is expanded.

TRBD2 TRBJ2-3 NA TRBV12-3/TRBV12-4 TGTGCCAGCAGAAAGCGGGGCAGGGATACGCAGTATTTT CASRKRGRDTQYF
TRBD1 TRBJ2-7 NA TRBV20-1 TGCAGTGCTAGTCGTCCCGGGACAGGTGGCGAGCAGTACTTC CSASRPGTGGEQYF
TRBD1 TRBJ2-2 few TRBV9 TGTGCCAGCAGCTGGGGACAGGGGGCCGACGGGGAGCTGTTTTTT CASSWGQGADGELFF
NA TRBJ1-1 many TRBV10-2 TGCGCCAGCAGTGACTGGGAGGACACTGAAGCTTTCTTT CASSDWEDTEAFF
NA TRBJ2-1 NA TRBV29-1 TGCAGCGTTTCGACGGGAAGAAGATACAATGAGCAGTTCTTC CSVSTGRRYNEQFF
NA TRBJ2-7 NA TRBV5-5 TGTGCCAGCAGCTTGACAAGCGCCTACTCCTACGAGCAGTACTTC CASSLTSAYSYEQYF
NA TRBJ2-1 NA TRBV20-1 TGCAGTGCCCTCGGACGTGCGGGCTATGAGCAGTTCTTC CSALGRAGYEQFF
TRBD2 TRBJ2-7 NA TRBV3-1 TGTGCCAGCAGCCAAGACCCCTATCCCCAACTAGCGGGAGTCTACGAGCAGTACTTC CASSQDPYPQLAGVYEQYF
TRBD2 TRBJ2-7 NA TRBV18 TGTGCCAGCTCACCACTGGCGACCGGGACTAGCGGTACCTACGAGCAGTACTTC CASSPLATGTSGTYEQYF
NA TRBJ2-7 NA TRBV15 TGTGCCACCAGCAGAGGAATAGGGGTCGCGGTCTACGAGCAGTACTTC CATSRGIGVAVYEQYF
NA TRBJ1-5 many TRBV12-3/TRBV12-4 TGTGCCAGCAGTTTTGGGGCCGTTCAGGGTCAGCCCCAGCATTTT CASSFGAVQGQPQHF
NA TRBJ1-1 NA TRBV7-6 TGTGCCAGCAGACCAGGGGTGACTGAAGCTTTCTTT CASRPGVTEAFF
NA TRBJ1-1 many TRBV7-6 TGTGCCAGCAGCCGAAGTGGGGACACTGAAGCTTTCTTT CASSRSGDTEAFF
NA TRBJ1-2 NA TRBV5-6 TGTGCCAGCAGCCCTGGGGTGTGGGGGTATGGTGGCTACACCTTC CASSPGVWGYGGYTF
NA TRBJ1-1 few TRBV6-5 TGTGCCAGCAGTTACGACTCCACGCGCGAGGAAGCTTTCTTT CASSYDSTREEAFF
NA TRBJ2-5 few TRBV12-2 TGTGCAAGTCGCTTAGCTAGGGACTTAGAAGAGACCCAGTACTTC CASRLARDLEETQYF